This T cell receptor (beta chain) was found in a study of blood T cell repertoires in COVID-19 (dated by TCRdb to 2018 to 2020). As for the study more broadly: Collaborator samples came from the United States, Italy and Spain and covered acute and convalescent phases of COVID-19. The prospective study material was composed of cDNA or gDNA derived from T cells, B-cell-depleted T cells, or PBMCs. Deeply sampled blood TCRbeta repertoires from subjects exposed to, actively infected with, or recovered from COVID-19 were included in the dataset. The repertoires were released in a freely available public database meant as a resource for research on the immune response to SARS-CoV-2. Samples came from the ongoing ImmuneRACE study (first 160 participants) plus 1,254 subjects from 6 global collaborators. The sample metadata nearly always contained a de-identified subject ID, COVID-19 status, age in years and sex. Where available, HLA class I and class II types were obtained from metadata supplied by the sample provider rather than from assay-based typing. General study outcomes and caveats: The quantity of clinical and demographic metadata differed by source and by participant and was supplied without curation.

Each collaborating institution followed its own protocols to collect whole blood in K2EDTA tubes. Collaborator samples were shipped for TCRbeta analysis as frozen whole blood, isolated PBMCs, or DNA extracted from either sample type. The CDR3 spans 11 residues, from the cysteine through the phenylalanine. Only the CDR3 DNA is retained, 33 bases long and in frame from the first base. V ends up 3 bases short and J 4 bases short, with an unmatched junction base count of 0. The germline V gene (reference sequence) gives CDR1 as DFQATT and CDR2 as SNEGSKA. TCRbeta CDR3 regions were amplified from genomic DNA by means of the immunoSEQ Assay, a bias-controlled multiplex PCR. Per the original workflow: Nucleated cell counts per sample were estimated from amplification of reference gene primers within the assay. To quantify the absolute abundance of each unique TCRbeta CDR3 rearrangement, sequence reads were collapsed and filtered. Productive Simpson clonality was computed per sample as the square root of Simpson's diversity index over productive rearrangements. The source is immuneACCESS, and TCRdb retained only in-frame sequences with V and J called. Part of the clones is not carried over; for the studies checked, unresolved V genes explain less than half of this, and the remainder is unexplained. V, J and clone size were drawn from that table, and D and trimming were deduced from the DNA. The sample table shows about 200,000 clones, and 80% are seen once. 4.5% to 7% of the sample rests with the top ten.

Comments on this clone: There is no known antigen for this receptor. The record has no base qualities; no much larger clone is one base away.

This clonotype originated in a woman in her 70s with acute or convalescent COVID-19. Sequencing used peripheral blood. This receptor chain uses TRBV20-1 and TRBJ2-7, with 7 junctional bases fitting TRBD2. The sequenced DNA: TGCAGTGCTAGTAGCGGGTACGAGCAGTACTTC. Its translation reads: CSASSGYEQYF.